The clone carrying this TCR beta chain was seen many times. One entry per CDR3 protein, called by TCRdb with MiXCR from the RT-PCR reads. Seen here are about 70,000 distinct CDR3 sequences, 26% observed once, and the top ten hold approximately 26%. This sample stems from a study of patients and donors after allogeneic stem cell transplantation. The CDR3 spans 14 residues. Trimming removed 2 bases from V and 4 bases from J, with 11 bases in between. Germline lookup yields CDR1 MNHEY and CDR2 SVGAGI. Sequenced: blood, either unsorted or a sorted T cell fraction (not recorded which). The chain uses TRBV6-5 and TRBJ1-2; tentative D call: TRBD1 (6 bases). This TCR was recovered from a human donor who was either an allogeneic HSCT recipient or a stem cell or donor lymphocyte infusion donor (not recorded which). It is not recorded whose cells these are; they may come from a transplant donor. CDR3 residues: CASSYGGQPYGYTF. The CDR3 DNA is TGTGCCAGCAGTTACGGAGGACAGCCCTATGGCTACACCTTC.